This T cell receptor (beta chain) emerged from a study of blood T cell repertoires in COVID-19. All enrollees were roughly 18 to 90 years old and from roughly 22 US areas. What the recovered Cohort 3 donors had was two negative PCRs, clearance, or symptom resolution. In the original processing: The assay estimated nucleated cells by amplifying reference gene primers. Assay used: immunoSEQ multiplex PCR; TCRdb lists only in-frame clones, some missing. The V and J calls and the clone size are those of that table, but D and trimming were determined from the DNA. The sample has 250,000 or so clones; 84% are singletons. The CDR3 contains 14 residues. Trimming removed 2 bases from V and 1 base from J, with 8 bases in between. CDR1 is SGHTA, CDR2 FQGNSA, per germline.

The chain recombines TRBV7-2 with TRBJ1-1; D remains ambiguous. The sequenced sample consisted of PBMCs or T cells enriched from blood (not recorded which). The clonotype comes from a man between 45 and 60 years old who had recovered from COVID-19. Here the CDR3 DNA reads TGTGCCAGCAGCTTAATGTTGGCGAACACTGAAGCTTTCTTT. Protein sequence: CASSLMLANTEAFF.